This T cell receptor beta chain was found in a study of T cells after yellow fever vaccination (dated by TCRdb to between 2018 and 2020). Background for the entire study: Libraries from fractions with low cell numbers were prepared with the SMART-Seq v4 Ultra Low Input RNA kit. To track T-cell clones before and after primary and booster YFV17D yellow fever vaccination, bulk TCR alpha and beta repertoires were sequenced longitudinally. Two healthy male donors made up the cohort, one aged 18 to 29 years and the other aged 30 to 40 years. Blood was drawn at multiple timepoints before and after primary and secondary immunization, with bulk PBMC replicates and cell subsets isolated.

This clonotype was seen only a few times. Which antigen it targets is not known. Per-base qualities were not stored, and no clone one base away is much larger. The sample's treatment or condition label, decoded: live attenuated yellow fever vaccine strain. At every blood-draw timepoint, two biological replicates of bulk PBMCs were collected. A standard Ficoll-Paque protocol was used to isolate PBMCs from peripheral blood. TriZol was used to extract RNA from bulk PBMCs, CD4 and CD8 fractions, and dextramer-positive and dextramer-negative fractions. This sample was sequenced with an Illumina NovaSeq 6000. Synthesis of TCR cDNA relied on 5'RACE template switching, a step that introduced a universal primer site along with unique molecular identifiers. Priming of cDNA synthesis was performed from both the TCR alpha and TCR beta constant segments. Two PCR steps were used to amplify libraries, with sample barcodes and sequencing adapters being added in the second step. Sequencing of the libraries was done on either Illumina HiSeq 2500 (2x100 bp) or NovaSeq (2x150 bp). Per the original workflow: Demultiplexing of reads and collapsing into UMI consensus sequences were performed with MIGEC, and V(D)J alignment was carried out with MiXCR. Using edgeR on replicate PBMC samples, clonotypes were called vaccine-responding if FDR was below 0.01 and the log2 fold change was above 5 up to day 15. Bulk clonotypes were assigned CD4 or CD8 identity according to which sequenced CD4 or CD8 repertoire held them at higher abundance. Using fastp at Q25 and MiXCR, TCRdb reprocessed the public reads and kept productive beta chains. When rows share a CDR3 protein, they turn into one entry using the most common DNA and genes. For this entry, the V and J calls and clone size follow TCRdb and not the study's own pipeline. The sample yields about 240,000 distinct CDR3 sequences; roughly 4% were counted once. 19% of the sample rests with the top ten.

Beyond this particular receptor, the publication reports: After the booster, most clones that had expanded after primary vaccination were detected again (around 96% of CD4 and 70% to 90% of CD8), suggesting broad maintenance of memory. A small share of clonotypes occurred in both CD4 and CD8 compartments, likely arising from convergent recombination. Because only a couple of donors were included in the study, the extent to which the findings can be generalized is limited. Computational filtering was required because FACS-sorted repertoires could contain abundant contaminating clonotypes from the bulk population. Compared with the primary T-cell response, the secondary T-cell response was weaker but faster, peaking on day 5 rather than day 15.

The germline V gene sets CDR1 to KGHSH and CDR2 to LQKENI. Germline trimming amounts to 3 bases on V and 2 bases on J, with 7 as the count of junction bases outside the gene matches. The CDR3 measures 16 amino acids from cysteine to phenylalanine. Of the read, only the CDR3 DNA is kept; its 48 bases are in frame from base 1. Here the chain combines TRBV18 and TRBJ2-1; the junction holds 7 bases that match TRBD2. The clonotype comes from a young man who received the YFV17D yellow fever vaccine. The sequencing here drew on PBMCs, taken 15 days after the yellow fever booster vaccination. Here the CDR3 is given as CASSPSGPPPYNEQFF. The DNA is TGTGCCAGCTCACCTAGCGGGCCACCGCCCTACAATGAGCAGTTCTTC. The reference TRBV18 and TRBJ2-1 proteins fill in what lies around the CDR3, so the full variable domain reads NAGVMQNPRHLVRRRGQEARLRCSPMKGHSHVYWYRQLPEEGLKFMVYLQKENIIDESGMPKERFSAEFPKEGPSILRIQQVVRGDSAAYFCASSPSGPPPYNEQFFGPGTRLTVL.